Listed below are T cell receptor beta chains from one sample, sequenced in a study of T cell repertoires in ileal Crohn's disease. Method: immunoSEQ multiplex PCR; TCRdb's copy keeps in-frame clones and lacks some. The data show some 6,200 clones, approximately 88% seen once. The sequenced material came from CD4+ T cells from ileum. The receptors originated from an adult with Crohn's disease. Some clones in this sample may be carry-over from other donors' samples. Each CDR3 is given with its conserved first and last residue. A D gene is named only where the DNA matches it firmly. Only some rows state a clone size, as once, few, many or a class for expanded clones.

d_call	v_call	clone_size	j_call	cdr3_aa	cdr3_nt
.	TRBV2	few	TRBJ1-1	CASSENLAGMAFF	TGTGCCAGCAGTGAAAACTTGGCAGGGATGGCTTTCTTT
TRBD2	TRBV19	.	TRBJ2-5	CASRLAGETQYF	TGTGCCAGTAGACTAGCGGGAGAGACCCAGTACTTC
TRBD2	TRBV7-3	once	TRBJ2-1	CASSPGSGSHGEQFF	TGTGCCAGCAGCCCCGGGAGCGGGAGTCATGGCGAGCAGTTCTTC
TRBD2	TRBV30	.	TRBJ2-5	CAWRVAGSYGQYF	TGTGCCTGGAGGGTAGCGGGTAGTTACGGGCAGTACTTC
.	TRBV4-1	.	TRBJ2-7	CASSQEDSAYEQYF	TGCGCCAGCAGCCAAGAGGACAGTGCCTACGAGCAGTACTTC
TRBD2	TRBV5-1	few	TRBJ2-1	CASSLAVAPGLAHNEQFF	TGCGCCAGCAGCTTGGCCGTGGCCCCGGGACTAGCCCACAATGAGCAGTTCTTC
TRBD1	TRBV6-5	.	TRBJ2-2	CASRSRDSNTGELFF	TGTGCCAGCAGGTCCCGGGACAGCAACACCGGGGAGCTGTTTTTT
.	TRBV6-5	.	TRBJ2-5	CASSYVRSGVGETQYF	TGTGCCAGCAGTTATGTTCGGTCGGGAGTAGGTGAGACCCAGTACTTC
.	TRBV19	.	TRBJ1-1	CASSMDRPGWHTEAFF	TGTGCCAGTAGTATGGATCGGCCAGGGTGGCACACTGAAGCTTTCTTT
TRBD1	TRBV6-5	.	TRBJ2-7	CASCSGQGTYEQYF	TGTGCCAGCTGTTCGGGACAGGGAACCTACGAGCAGTACTTC
.	TRBV10-3	.	TRBJ2-5	CATEDQETQYF	TGTGCCACCGAGGACCAAGAGACCCAGTACTTC
.	TRBV28	.	TRBJ2-7	CASMETGRYGEQYF	TGTGCCAGCATGGAAACAGGGAGATACGGCGAGCAGTACTTC
TRBD1	TRBV11-3	once	TRBJ1-1	CASSSYRGSEAFF	TGTGCCAGCAGCTCGTACAGGGGCTCTGAAGCTTTCTTT
.	TRBV29-1	.	TRBJ1-3	CSVAGYNGNTIYF	TGCAGCGTGGCGGGGTACAATGGAAACACCATATATTTT
TRBD2	TRBV30	.	TRBJ2-2	CAWRAGLLANTGELFF	TGTGCCTGGAGAGCGGGACTCCTCGCGAACACCGGGGAGCTGTTTTTT
TRBD2	TRBV27	.	TRBJ2-1	CASIGSGGYNEQFF	TGTGCCAGCATCGGTAGCGGGGGATACAATGAGCAGTTCTTC
TRBD2	TRBV4-1	.	TRBJ2-1	CASSQVLLAASYNEQFF	TGCGCCAGCAGCCAAGTTCTGCTAGCGGCCTCCTACAATGAGCAGTTCTTC
.	TRBV7-9	.	TRBJ1-1	CASSLVTGSQAFF	TGTGCCAGCAGCTTAGTTACAGGGTCCCAAGCTTTCTTT
TRBD1	TRBV19	once	TRBJ2-1	CASSLQGASYNEQFF	TGTGCCAGTAGCCTACAGGGGGCCTCCTACAATGAGCAGTTCTTC
.	TRBV9	.	TRBJ2-5	CASSGLGETQYF	TGTGCCAGCAGCGGACTGGGAGAGACCCAGTACTTC
.	TRBV6-8	.	TRBJ2-7	CASSYSRGNSYEQYF	TGTGCCAGCAGTTACTCACGGGGAAACTCCTACGAGCAGTACTTC
.	TRBV9	.	TRBJ1-4	CASSGGDQGGDNEKLFF	TGTGCCAGCAGCGGAGGCGACCAAGGAGGGGATAATGAAAAACTGTTTTTT
.	TRBV29-1	once	TRBJ2-4	CSVHLGGLAKNIQYF	TGCAGCGTCCACTTAGGCGGGCTAGCCAAAAACATTCAGTACTTC
.	TRBV4-3	.	TRBJ2-5	CASSQALGGQETQYF	TGCGCCAGCAGCCAAGCGTTGGGGGGGCAGGAGACCCAGTACTTC